The present TCR beta chain was sequenced within a study of T cell repertoires in cytomegalovirus infection. Study overall: Used in the study were CMV epitopes, some recently identified and HLA-C-restricted, others well-studied and HLA-B-restricted.

TCRdb re-analysed the reads in MiXCR, keeping a single row per CDR3 protein. The sample shows hundreds of thousands of distinct CDR3 sequences, around 32% of them seen only once. Study-level findings and limits: Individuals carrying CMV plus the relevant HLA were identified by cumulative frequency of public TCR beta families. Within the response measured ex vivo, HLA-C-restricted CMV-specific TCR beta clonotypes were dominant.

Per germline, CDR1 SEHNR and CDR2 FQNEAQ (reference sequence). The CDR3 spans 19 residues. The V and J ends lost 11 bases and 1 base respectively, with 32 bases between them. To note about this clonotype: Its specificity is not known.

J is TRBJ1-1 and V is TRBV7-9, with D maybe TRBD1 (6 bases). This clonotype was sampled from a human donor in good health (CMV status not recorded). Some clones in this sample may be carry-over from other donors' samples. The sample consisted of cultured CD8+ T cells from PBMCs, taken from culture after CMV antigen stimulation. The CDR3 region has the DNA TGTGCCGCCGCAGAAGACGACAGGAACTTAGGGGGAACGAACACTGAAGCTTTCTTT. This codes for CAAAEDDRNLGGTNTEAFF.